This TCR beta chain was identified during a study of blood T cell repertoires in COVID-19. Repertoires were generated with immunoSEQ multiplex PCR, while TCRdb's copy carries only in-frame clones and drops some. The sample records about 300,000 clones, roughly 85% being singletons. The CDR3 length is 13 residues. Per the germline V gene, CDR1 is SQVTM and CDR2 is ANQGSEA. V lost 3 bases to trimming and J lost 0 bases; unmatched junction nucleotides: 0. This sequence was found in a woman aged 50 to 60 who had recovered from COVID-19. This chain joins TRBV29-1 and TRBJ2-3; 7 bases match TRBD1. Material for sequencing was PBMCs or T cells enriched from blood (not recorded which). CDR3 sequence: CSVEDRSTDTQYF. CDR3 nucleotide sequence: TGCAGCGTTGAGGACAGGAGCACAGATACGCAGTATTTT.